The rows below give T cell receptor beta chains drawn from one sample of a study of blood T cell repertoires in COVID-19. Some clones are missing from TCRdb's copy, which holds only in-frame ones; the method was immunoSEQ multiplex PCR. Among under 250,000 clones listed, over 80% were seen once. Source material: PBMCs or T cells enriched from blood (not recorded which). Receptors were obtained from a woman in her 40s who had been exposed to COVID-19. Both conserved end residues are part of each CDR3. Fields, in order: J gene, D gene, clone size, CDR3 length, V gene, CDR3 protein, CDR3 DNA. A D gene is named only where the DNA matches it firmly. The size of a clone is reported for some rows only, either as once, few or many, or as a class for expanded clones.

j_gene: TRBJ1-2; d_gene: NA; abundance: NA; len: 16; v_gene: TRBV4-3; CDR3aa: CASSQDYAGRSYGYTF; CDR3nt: TGCGCCAGCAGCCAAGATTATGCAGGGAGGTCCTATGGCTACACCTTC
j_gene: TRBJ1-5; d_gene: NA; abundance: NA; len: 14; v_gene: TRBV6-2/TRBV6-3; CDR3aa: CASSRRDFNQPQHF; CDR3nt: TGTGCCAGCAGTCGACGGGATTTCAATCAGCCCCAGCATTTT
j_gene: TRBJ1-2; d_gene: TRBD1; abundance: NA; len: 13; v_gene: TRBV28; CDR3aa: CATTTGMELGYTF; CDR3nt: TGTGCCACCACGACAGGGATGGAACTAGGCTACACCTTC
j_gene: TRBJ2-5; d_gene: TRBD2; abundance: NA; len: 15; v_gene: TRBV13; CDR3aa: CASSPSTSAQETQYF; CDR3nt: TGTGCCAGCAGCCCCTCTACTAGCGCGCAAGAGACCCAGTACTTC
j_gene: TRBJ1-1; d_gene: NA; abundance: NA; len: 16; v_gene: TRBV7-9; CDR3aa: CASSPKTGQKNTEAFF; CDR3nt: TGTGCCAGCAGCCCAAAAACCGGACAGAAGAACACTGAAGCTTTCTTT
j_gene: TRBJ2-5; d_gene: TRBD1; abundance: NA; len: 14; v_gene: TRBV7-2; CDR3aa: CASSSGTVQETQYF; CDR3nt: TGTGCCAGCAGTTCCGGGACAGTTCAAGAGACCCAGTACTTC
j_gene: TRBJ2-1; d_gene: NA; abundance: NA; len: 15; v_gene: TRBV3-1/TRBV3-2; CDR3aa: CASSQPRTIYNEQFF; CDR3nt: TGTGCCAGCAGCCAACCCCGGACTATCTACAATGAGCAGTTCTTC
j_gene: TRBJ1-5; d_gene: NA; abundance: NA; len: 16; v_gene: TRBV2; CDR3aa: CASSERGRVGGQPQHF; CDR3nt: TGTGCCAGCAGTGAAAGGGGGAGGGTTGGAGGTCAGCCCCAGCATTTT
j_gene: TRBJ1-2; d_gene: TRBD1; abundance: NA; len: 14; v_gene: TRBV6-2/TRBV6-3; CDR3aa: CASSDRGGNYGYTF; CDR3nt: TGTGCCAGCAGCGACAGGGGAGGAAACTATGGCTACACCTTC
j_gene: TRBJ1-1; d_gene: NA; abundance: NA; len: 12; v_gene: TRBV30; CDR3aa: CTSSRRNTEAFF; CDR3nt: TGTACCAGTAGCCGGAGGAACACTGAAGCTTTCTTT
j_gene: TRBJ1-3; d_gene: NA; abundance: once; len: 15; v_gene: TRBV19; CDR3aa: CASSIVAVSGNTIYF; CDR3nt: TGTGCCAGTAGTATAGTCGCGGTTTCTGGAAACACCATATATTTT
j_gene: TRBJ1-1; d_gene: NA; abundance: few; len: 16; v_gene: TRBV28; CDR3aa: CASSPLGLGMNTEAFF; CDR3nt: TGTGCCAGCAGTCCCCTGGGCCTTGGAATGAACACTGAAGCTTTCTTT
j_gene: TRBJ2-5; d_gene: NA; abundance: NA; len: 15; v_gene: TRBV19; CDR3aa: CASSIGATSQETQYF; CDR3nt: TGTGCCAGTAGTATAGGGGCTACGAGCCAAGAGACCCAGTACTTC
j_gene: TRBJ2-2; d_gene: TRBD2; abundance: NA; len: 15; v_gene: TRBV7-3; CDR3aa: CASSPGGSGTGELFF; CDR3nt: TGTGCCAGCAGCCCCGGGGGGAGTGGCACCGGGGAGCTGTTTTTT
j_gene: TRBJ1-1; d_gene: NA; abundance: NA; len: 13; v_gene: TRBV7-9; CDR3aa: CASSRRQNTEAFF; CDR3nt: TGTGCCAGCAGCCGTAGACAGAACACTGAAGCTTTCTTT
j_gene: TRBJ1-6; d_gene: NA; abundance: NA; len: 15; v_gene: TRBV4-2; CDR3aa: CASSQETWESSPLHF; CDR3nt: TGTGCCAGCAGCCAAGAAACGTGGGAGAGTTCACCCCTCCACTTT
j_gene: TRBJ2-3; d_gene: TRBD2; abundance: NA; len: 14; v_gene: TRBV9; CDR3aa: CASSGSGSTDTQYF; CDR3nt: TGTGCCAGCAGCGGTAGCGGGAGTACAGATACGCAGTATTTT
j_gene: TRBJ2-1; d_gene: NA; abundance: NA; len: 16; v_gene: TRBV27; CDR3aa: CASSLEVWSSYNEQFF; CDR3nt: TGTGCCAGCAGTTTGGAAGTATGGAGCTCCTACAATGAGCAGTTCTTC
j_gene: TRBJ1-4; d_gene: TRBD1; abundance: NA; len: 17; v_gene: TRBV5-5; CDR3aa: CASSPDPGQGGSGKLFF; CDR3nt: TGTGCCAGCAGCCCGGACCCGGGACAGGGGGGTTCGGGAAAACTGTTTTTT
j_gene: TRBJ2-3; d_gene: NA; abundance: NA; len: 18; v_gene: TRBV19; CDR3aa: CASTPTPFTRYTTDTQYF; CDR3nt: TGTGCCAGTACCCCCACCCCCTTTACCCGATACACCACAGATACGCAGTATTTT
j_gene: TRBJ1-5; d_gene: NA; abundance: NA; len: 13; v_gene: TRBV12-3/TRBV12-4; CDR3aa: CASSPGVRQPQHF; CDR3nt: TGTGCCAGCAGTCCAGGGGTGCGGCAGCCCCAGCATTTT
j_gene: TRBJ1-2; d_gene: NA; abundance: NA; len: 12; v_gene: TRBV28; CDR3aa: CASSPGYYGYTF; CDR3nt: TGTGCCAGCAGTCCAGGGTACTATGGCTACACCTTC
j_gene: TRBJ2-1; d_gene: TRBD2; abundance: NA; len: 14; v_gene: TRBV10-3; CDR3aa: CAISDLGLAAEQFF; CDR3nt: TGTGCCATCAGTGACCTCGGACTAGCGGCTGAGCAGTTCTTC
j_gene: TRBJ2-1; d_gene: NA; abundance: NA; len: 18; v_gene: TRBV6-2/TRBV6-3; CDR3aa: CASSFWGQVRRSYNEQFF; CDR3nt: TGTGCCAGCAGTTTTTGGGGGCAGGTACGTCGCTCCTACAATGAGCAGTTCTTC
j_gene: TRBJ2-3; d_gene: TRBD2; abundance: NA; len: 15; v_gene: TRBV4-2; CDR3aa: CASSQEREPPDTQYF; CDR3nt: TGTGCCAGCAGCCAGGAGCGGGAGCCCCCAGATACGCAGTATTTT
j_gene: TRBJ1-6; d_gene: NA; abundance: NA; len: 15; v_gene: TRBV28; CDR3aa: CASSSPPGYDSPLHF; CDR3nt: TGTGCCAGCAGTTCGCCCCCAGGGTACGATTCACCCCTCCACTTT
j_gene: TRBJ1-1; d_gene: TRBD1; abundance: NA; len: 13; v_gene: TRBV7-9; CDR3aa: CASSTGAGAEAFF; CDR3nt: TGTGCCAGCAGTACAGGGGCGGGCGCTGAAGCTTTCTTT
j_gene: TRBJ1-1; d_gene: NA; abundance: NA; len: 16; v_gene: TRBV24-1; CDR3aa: CATSDHGSIGDTEAFF; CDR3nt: TGTGCCACCAGTGATCATGGGTCAATCGGGGACACTGAAGCTTTCTTT
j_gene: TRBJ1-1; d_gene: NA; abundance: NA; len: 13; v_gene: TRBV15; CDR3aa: CATSTRVSTEAFF; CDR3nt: TGTGCCACCAGCACGAGGGTGAGCACTGAAGCTTTCTTT
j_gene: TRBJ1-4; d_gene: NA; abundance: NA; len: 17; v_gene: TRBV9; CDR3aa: CASSASLSADYNEKLFF; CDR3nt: TGTGCCAGCAGCGCCAGCCTCTCAGCGGACTATAATGAAAAACTGTTTTTT
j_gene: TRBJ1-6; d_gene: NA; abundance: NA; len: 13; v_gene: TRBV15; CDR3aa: CATSRERASPLHF; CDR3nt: TGTGCCACCAGCAGAGAGCGAGCGTCACCCCTCCACTTT
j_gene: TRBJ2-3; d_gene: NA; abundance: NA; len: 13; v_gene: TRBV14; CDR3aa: CASSQEVKLTQYF; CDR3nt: TGTGCCAGCAGCCAAGAAGTCAAACTTACGCAGTATTTT
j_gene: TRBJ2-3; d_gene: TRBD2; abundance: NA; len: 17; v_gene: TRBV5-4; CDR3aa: CASSSPTSGSGTDTQYF; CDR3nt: TGTGCCAGCAGCTCACCCACTAGCGGGAGTGGAACAGATACGCAGTATTTT
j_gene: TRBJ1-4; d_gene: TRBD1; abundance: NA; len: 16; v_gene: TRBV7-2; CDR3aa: CASSFRTGVVHEKLFF; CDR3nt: TGTGCCAGCTCCTTTCGCACAGGGGTGGTGCATGAAAAACTGTTTTTT
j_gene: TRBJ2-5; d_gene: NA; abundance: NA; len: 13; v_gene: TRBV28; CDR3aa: CASTRQEVRTQYF; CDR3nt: TGTGCCAGCACGAGACAGGAGGTGAGGACCCAGTACTTC
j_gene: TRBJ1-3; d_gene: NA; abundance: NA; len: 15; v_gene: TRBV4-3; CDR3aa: CASSQGAGSVNTIYF; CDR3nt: TGCGCCAGCAGCCAAGGTGCAGGAAGTGTAAACACCATATATTTT
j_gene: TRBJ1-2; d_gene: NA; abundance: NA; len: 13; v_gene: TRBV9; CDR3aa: CASSVGGVYGYTF; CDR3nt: TGTGCCAGCAGCGTCGGAGGGGTGTATGGCTACACCTTC
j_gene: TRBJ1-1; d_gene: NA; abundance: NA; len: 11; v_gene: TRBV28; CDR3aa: CASLTNTEAFF; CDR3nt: TGTGCCAGCCTAACTAACACTGAAGCTTTCTTT
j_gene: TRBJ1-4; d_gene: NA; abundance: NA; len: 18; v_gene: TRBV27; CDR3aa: CASSLFGEGIGSSEKLFF; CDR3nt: TGTGCCAGCAGTTTATTCGGTGAGGGAATTGGATCAAGTGAAAAACTGTTTTTT
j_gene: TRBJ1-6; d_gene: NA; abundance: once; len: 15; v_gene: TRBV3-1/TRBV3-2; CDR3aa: CASSQGGGRGSPLHF; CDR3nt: TGTGCCAGCAGCCAAGGCGGCGGCAGAGGTTCACCCCTCCACTTT
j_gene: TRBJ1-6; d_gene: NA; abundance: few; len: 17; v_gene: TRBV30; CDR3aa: CAWSVARDARNNSPLHF; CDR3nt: TGTGCCTGGAGTGTAGCCAGGGATGCTCGCAATAATTCACCCCTCCACTTT
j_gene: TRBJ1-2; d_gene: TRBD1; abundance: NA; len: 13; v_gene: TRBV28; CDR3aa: CASRKGGDYGYTF; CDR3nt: TGTGCCAGCAGAAAAGGGGGCGACTATGGCTACACCTTC
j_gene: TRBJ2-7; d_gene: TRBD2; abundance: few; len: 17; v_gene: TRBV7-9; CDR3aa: CASSSTGTIGTSYEQYF; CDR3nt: TGTGCCAGCAGCTCGACCGGGACTATCGGTACCTCCTACGAGCAGTACTTC
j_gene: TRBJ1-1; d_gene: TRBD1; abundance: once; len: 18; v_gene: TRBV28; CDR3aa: CASRDTGAVDPPYTEAFF; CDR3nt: TGTGCCAGCAGAGATACAGGGGCCGTCGACCCCCCGTACACTGAAGCTTTCTTT
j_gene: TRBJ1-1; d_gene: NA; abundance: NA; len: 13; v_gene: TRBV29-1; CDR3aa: CSVSRGMRTEAFF; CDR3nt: TGCAGCGTTTCTCGGGGTATGCGCACTGAAGCTTTCTTT